What follows is one TCR beta chain and its context. Its specificity is unknown. This sample was taken from a study of cytomegalovirus exposure and HLA in healthy donors. Whole-study context: Inside one of the first data releases sat some 93 million unique TCRs taken from HLA-typed donors.

Overall study results and limits: Within an earlier analysis, most TCR beta V segments proved productive either about 87% or about 30% of the time.

CDR3 length equals 13 residues. V was clipped by 11 bases and J by 2 bases; unmatched bases: 5. Germline lookup yields CDR1 SNHLY and CDR2 FYNNEI. Primers: 60 Vbeta forward and 13 Jbeta reverse. This table comes from immunoSEQ multiplex PCR, and its TCRdb copy is limited to in-frame clones, with some not included. The sample shows about 140,000 clones, about 80% of them seen only once. This receptor was obtained from a woman aged 30 to 39 in good health and CMV-seronegative. The J gene is TRBJ2-7, the V gene TRBV2; 11 positions match TRBD1. Sequencing used PBMCs. In nucleotides, the CDR3 is TGTGCCGGGGGGACAGGGGGGGCCTACGAGCAGTACTTC. It is translated as CAGGTGGAYEQYF.